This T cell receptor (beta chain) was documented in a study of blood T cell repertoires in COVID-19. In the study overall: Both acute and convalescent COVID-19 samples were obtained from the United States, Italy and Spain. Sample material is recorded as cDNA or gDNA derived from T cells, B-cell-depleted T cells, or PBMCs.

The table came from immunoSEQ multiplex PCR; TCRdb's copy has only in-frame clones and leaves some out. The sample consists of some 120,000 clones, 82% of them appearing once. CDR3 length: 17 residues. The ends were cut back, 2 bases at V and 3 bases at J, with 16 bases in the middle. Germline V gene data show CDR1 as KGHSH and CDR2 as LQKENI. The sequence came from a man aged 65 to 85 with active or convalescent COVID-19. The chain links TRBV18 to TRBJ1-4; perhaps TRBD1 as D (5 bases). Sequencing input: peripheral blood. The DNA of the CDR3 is TGTGCCAGCTCACCAGAAATATTAGGACAACCTAATGAAAAACTGTTTTTT. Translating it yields CASSPEILGQPNEKLFF.